This passage covers 24 T cell receptor beta chains from one sample sequenced in a study of shared clonotypes between healthy human individuals. Clones were read by immunoSEQ multiplex PCR, and TCRdb kept only the in-frame ones, dropping some. The sample gives approximately 980,000 clones, over 75% of which show up once; roughly 1.5% is in the top ten. Sequencing was performed on memory CD4+ T cells sorted from blood. Subset here: CD45RA-negative fraction. The receptors originated from a man aged 18 to 29 in good health.

Worth noting for this clone: At one end, the junction sequence differs from germline, possibly due to a read error. This chain uses TRBV7-7 with TRBJ2-5; D remains ambiguous. Germline assignment: CDR1 SSHAT and CDR2 FNYEAQ (reference sequence). This CDR3 contains 12 residues. The CDR3 loop reads CASSRPQETQYF. DNA for the CDR3: TGTGCTAGCAGCCGGCCCCAAGAGACCCAGTACTTC. The complete variable domain, with remaining parts taken from reference TRBV7-7 and TRBJ2-5, reads GAGVSQSPRYKVTKRGQDVTLRCDPISSHATLYWYQQALGQGPEFLTYFNYEAQPDKSGLPSDRFSAERPEGSISTLTIQRTEQRDSAMYRCASSRPQETQYFGPGTRLLVL.

V gene TRBV18 combines with J gene TRBJ2-5; tentative D call: TRBD2 (5 bases). Germline CDR1 KGHSH, CDR2 LQKENI. With 6 bases removed from V and 3 bases from J, the gap between germline ends came to 20 bases. This CDR3 region has 16 residues. DNA for the CDR3: TGTGCCAGCTCTCGTACTAGTCGCGGGCGTGAAGAGACCCAGTACTTC. Translation gives CASSRTSRGREETQYF.

The CDR3 region is CASSDRGRGGSYNEQFF. The CDR3 bases are TGTGCCAGCAGTGACCGCGGGAGAGGGGGCTCCTACAATGAGCAGTTCTTC. The rearrangement links TRBV25-1 to TRBJ2-1; the D gene is possibly TRBD2 (7 bases). Germline V gives CDR1 MGHDK, CDR2 SYGVNS. The CDR3 runs to 17 residues. V lost 3 bases to trimming and J lost 0 bases, with 15 bases between them.

The chain couples TRBV5-1 to TRBJ1-2; D is unclear. Per germline, CDR1 SGHRS and CDR2 YFSETQ. The CDR3 spans 16 residues. V was trimmed by 0 bases and J by 7 bases, leaving 19 bases between them. The CDR3 region has the DNA TGCGCCAGCAGCTTGGTGTCAGGTGCCCCGCCGAGTGGCTACACCTTC. It yields the protein CASSLVSGAPPSGYTF.

The gene calls are TRBV15 and TRBJ2-4; 8 nucleotides line up with TRBD2. Germline CDR1 is LNHNV and CDR2 is YYDKDF (reference sequence). This CDR3 region has 14 residues. V shed 1 base, J shed 7 bases, and the junction held 3 bases outside the gene matches. The CDR3 loop is CATSRAGGGNIQYF. The CDR3 region has the DNA TGTGCCACCAGCAGAGCGGGAGGGGGTAACATTCAGTACTTC.

In this sample, this clone turned up a few times. This chain uses TRBV6-1 with TRBJ2-1; maybe TRBD2 (6 bases). The CDR3 spans 12 residues. With 6 bases removed from V and 6 bases from J, the gap between germline ends came to 9 bases. Germline V lookup: CDR1 MNHNS, CDR2 SASEGT. In DNA form, the CDR3 reads TGTGCCAGCAGAAGACTAGGCAATGAGCAGTTCTTC. It is translated as CASRRLGNEQFF.

In this sample, this clone turned up a few times. The V gene is TRBV2, the J gene TRBJ1-2; D is unclear. The length of the CDR3 is 11 residues. CDR1 SNHLY and CDR2 FYNNEI come from the germline V gene. Between the trimmed V and J ends, which lost 6 bases and 4 bases, there was a span of 6 bases. CDR3 in DNA: TGTGCCAGCAGGTACAGCTATGGCTACACCTTC. The encoded protein is CASRYSYGYTF.

The sample holds a few counts of this clone. The chain links TRBV6-5 to TRBJ1-1; 7 positions agree with TRBD1. CDR1 and CDR2 (germline): MNHEY, SVGAGI. CDR3 length: 15 amino acids. The V gene end was trimmed by 3 bases and the J gene end by 0 bases; junction bases not matched to a gene: 4. CDR3 sequence (DNA): TGTGCCAGCAGTTATATCGACAGGGTGAACACTGAAGCTTTCTTT. It specifies CASSYIDRVNTEAFF.

The rearrangement uses TRBV6-6 and TRBJ2-1, with D hard to call. Trimming stripped 2 bases from V and 9 bases from J, with 8 bases between. This CDR3 has 12 amino acids. Germline loops: CDR1 MNHNY, CDR2 SVGAGI (reference sequence). CDR3 region: CASSYGDVEQFF. Written as DNA, the CDR3 is TGTGCCAGCAGTTACGGGGATGTTGAGCAGTTCTTC.

This clone was seen more than once but under ten times. This chain links TRBV11-2 with TRBJ1-3; D gene unclear. The V and J ends lost 0 bases and 2 bases respectively, with 11 bases between them. This CDR3 is built from 16 residues. CDR1 and CDR2 (germline): SGHAT, FQNNGV. Here the CDR3 DNA reads TGTGCCAGCAGCTTAGATCGCGGAGGGACTGGAAACACCATATATTTT. Its protein is CASSLDRGGTGNTIYF.

This chain uses TRBV10-3 with TRBJ2-7, with 7 bases fitting TRBD2. CDR1 and CDR2 (germline): ENHRY, SYGVKD. CDR3 length equals 17 residues. CDR3 region: CATAASGTTNRNYEQYF. CDR3 DNA sequence: TGTGCTACGGCAGCGAGCGGGACTACCAATAGAAACTACGAGCAGTACTTC.

The V and J genes are TRBV15 and TRBJ2-5; TRBD1 might be the D (6 bases). Germline V gene sequence: CDR1 LNHNV, CDR2 YYDKDF (reference sequence). The CDR3 totals 15 residues. Trimming pared 2 bases from V and 5 bases from J, leaving 15 bases between. The CDR3 DNA reads as TGTGCCACCAGCAGATTAATACAGGGAACGGAGACCCAGTACTTC. Encoded protein: CATSRLIQGTETQYF.

The chain is built from TRBV20-1 and TRBJ1-5; D gene ambiguous. Per germline, CDR1 DFQATT and CDR2 SNEGSKA (reference sequence). Between the trimmed V and J ends, which lost 6 bases and 11 bases, there was a span of 14 bases. The CDR3 is 11 residues long. The CDR3 sequence: CSAPGQRAQHF. DNA for the CDR3: TGCAGTGCCCCCGGTCAGAGGGCCCAGCATTTT.

The genes are TRBV4-3 and TRBJ1-1; no reliable D call. Deletions cut 0 bases from V and 5 bases from J, with 13 bases between. The germline V gene encodes CDR1 LGHNA and CDR2 YSLEER. This CDR3 has 15 residues. This CDR3 reads CASSQDRGGNTEAFF. The CDR3 DNA reads TGCGCCAGCAGCCAAGATCGGGGTGGGAATACTGAAGCTTTCTTT.

The rearrangement links TRBV30 to TRBJ2-3; the match to TRBD2 covers 7 bases. Germline CDR1 GTSNPN, CDR2 SVGIG (reference sequence). J was trimmed by 5 bases and V by 4 bases; bases with no gene match: 9. The CDR3 length is 14 residues. The CDR3 DNA sequence: TGTGCCTGGATCGGGCCGGCGGGGGTAGATACGCAGTATTTT. Protein sequence: CAWIGPAGVDTQYF.

This chain uses TRBV18 with TRBJ2-2; either TRBD1 or TRBD2 may supply D (5 bases each). V lost 3 bases, J lost 2 bases, and 10 bases lay in between. The CDR3 has 15 residues. Germline CDR1 is KGHSH and CDR2 is LQKENI. CDR3 region: CASSPGRLNTGELFF. The CDR3 DNA reads TGTGCCAGCTCACCGGGACGGCTCAACACCGGGGAGCTGTTTTTT.

Only a few counts were recorded for this clone. The V and J genes are TRBV19 and TRBJ1-3; TRBD1 agrees at 7 bases. Trimming removed 6 bases from V and 7 bases from J; junction bases left unmatched: 6. Germline CDR1 LNHDA, CDR2 SQIVND (reference sequence). The CDR3 extends over 13 amino acids. The CDR3 nucleotides are TGTGCCAGTAGCAAATCAGGGGGGAACACCATATATTTT. Translation gives CASSKSGGNTIYF.

The J gene is TRBJ1-2, the V gene TRBV6-1, with D unclear. CDR1 is MNHNS, CDR2 SASEGT, per germline. This CDR3 region has 14 residues. Trimming took 3 bases from V and 4 from J, leaving 12 bases between them. CDR3 amino acids: CASSEVQTSYGYTF. As DNA, the CDR3 is TGTGCCAGCAGTGAGGTACAGACGAGCTATGGCTACACCTTC.

Concerning this clone itself: A much larger clone sits a single nucleotide away, making a read error possible. Other DNA sequences within the sample encode an identical CDR3. This sequence joins TRBV6-6 and TRBJ2-3, with D unresolved. V lost 3 bases, J lost 6 bases, and 4 bases lay in between. Germline V gene data show CDR1 as MNHNY and CDR2 as SVGAGI (reference sequence). This CDR3 contains 11 residues. Here the CDR3 reads CASSYGDTQYF. The DNA for the CDR3 is TGTGCCAGCAGTTATGGGGATACGCAGTATTTT.

In its sample, this clone was seen a few times. CDR3 bases: TGTGCCAGCAGCTTGTGGGGGGCCCATCCTAGCACAGATACGCAGTATTTT. Encoded protein: CASSLWGAHPSTDTQYF. The chain uses TRBV5-6 and TRBJ2-3; D may be TRBD1 or TRBD2 (6 bases each). There are 17 residues in the CDR3. Trimming removed 1 base from V and 0 bases from J, with 15 bases in between. Germline V gene sequence: CDR1 SGHDT, CDR2 YYEEEE.

The chain links TRBV7-2 to TRBJ1-1; 8 nucleotides align to TRBD1. This CDR3 has 18 residues. Germline V gene sequence: CDR1 SGHTA, CDR2 FQGNSA. The ends lost 5 bases at V and 2 bases at J; junction bases unmatched: 16. This CDR3 reads CASSQTWFVDRANTEAFF. The CDR3 DNA is TGTGCCAGCAGCCAAACCTGGTTCGTGGACAGGGCCAACACTGAAGCTTTCTTT. The full variable domain, completed using reference TRBV7-2 and TRBJ1-1, is GAGVSQSPSNKVTEKGKDVELRCDPISGHTALYWYRQSLGQGLEFLIYFQGNSAPDKSGLPSDRFSAERTGGSVSTLTIQRTQQEDSAVYLCASSQTWFVDRANTEAFFGQGTRLTVV.

The chain recombines TRBV28 with TRBJ1-2; 10 bases fit TRBD1. After removal of 5 bases from V and 0 bases from J, the junction contained 6 bases not matched to a gene. This CDR3 comprises 16 residues. Looked up from germline, CDR1 is MDHEN and CDR2 is SYDVKM. DNA for the CDR3: TGTGCCAGCAGTCTCCCGGGACAGGGGTCTAACTATGGCTACACCTTC. Its translation is CASSLPGQGSNYGYTF.

This clone was picked up one time. J is TRBJ2-7 and V is TRBV28; TRBD2 matches 8 bases. This CDR3 is built from 16 residues. Germline loops: CDR1 MDHEN, CDR2 SYDVKM. V was pared by 4 bases and J by 6 bases, with 14 bases of the junction left unmatched. CDR3 amino acids: CASSSGGVTGVSEQYF. CDR3 coding DNA: TGTGCCAGCAGTTCGGGGGGGGTGACAGGAGTAAGCGAGCAGTACTTC.

The chain's CDR3 is CASSLRGTGGLDNSPLHF. The CDR3 DNA follows: TGTGCCAGCAGCCTCCGAGGGACAGGGGGCTTGGATAATTCACCCCTCCACTTT. The chain joins TRBV7-2 to TRBJ1-6; 12 bases map to TRBD1. Germline V gives CDR1 SGHTA, CDR2 FQGNSA. V was pared by 5 bases and J by 5 bases, with 10 bases of the junction left unmatched. This CDR3 spans 18 amino acids.